The 5 T cell receptor beta chains reported below all come from one sample, sequenced in a study of blood T cell repertoires in COVID-19 (dated by TCRdb to 2018 to 2021). Library method: the immunoSEQ multiplex PCR assay. TCRdb retrieved this table from immuneACCESS and kept in-frame rearrangements only. Not all clones are present; in checked studies, unresolved V genes account for under half, and no reason is known for the remainder. The sample table holds around 100,000 clones, of which over 85% were seen once. The ten top clones hold around 1.9% of the sample. Sequencing was done on a sample of peripheral blood. These receptors all stem from a woman between 45 and 60 years old with COVID-19, enrolled during active disease.

This chain uses TRBV12-5 with TRBJ1-4; 11 bases are a match to TRBD1. Germline loops: CDR1 LGHNT, CDR2 FRNRAP. CDR3 length equals 13 residues. V lost 5 bases and J lost 7; bases outside the gene matches: 0. CDR3 sequence reads: CASGGTGGEKLFF. CDR3 coding DNA: TGTGCTAGTGGTGGGACAGGGGGTGAAAAACTGTTTTTT.

In DNA form, the CDR3 reads TGTGCCAGCAGCTTACAGGGACCTAATGAAAAACTGTTTTTT. This sequence encodes CASSLQGPNEKLFF. The chain is built from TRBV5-5 and TRBJ1-4, with D possibly TRBD1 on 6 matching bases. The CDR3 covers 14 residues. The V end was cut by 2 bases, the J end by 3 bases, with 8 bases between. The germline CDR1 and CDR2 sequences are SGHKS and YYEKEE (reference sequence).

This clone occurred a few times. V and J are TRBV18 and TRBJ2-5; D may be TRBD2 (5 bases). V was shortened by 3 bases and J by 7 bases, with 15 bases between the two germline ends. Germline CDR1 reads KGHSH; CDR2 reads LQKENI. CDR3 length equals 14 residues. In DNA form, the CDR3 reads TGTGCCAGCTCACCCCTAGAACGGGAAGGGACCCAGTACTTC. It codes for CASSPLEREGTQYF.

The chain joins TRBV6-1 to TRBJ1-5; 7 nucleotides line up with TRBD1. This CDR3 has 14 residues. V lost 3 bases to trimming and J lost 4 bases; unmatched junction nucleotides: 3. CDR1 and CDR2 (germline): MNHNS, SASEGT. The CDR3 DNA reads as TGTGCCAGCAGTGACCAGGGGGGAAATCAGCCCCAGCATTTT. Its translation: CASSDQGGNQPQHF.

The CDR3 DNA reads as TGTGCCACCAGCTACCCGGCGGGTTCACTCTCTGGAAACACCATATATTTT. Its protein is CATSYPAGSLSGNTIYF. This sequence joins TRBV15 and TRBJ1-3; D gene ambiguous. Per germline, CDR1 LNHNV and CDR2 YYDKDF (reference sequence). The CDR3 extends over 17 amino acids. The V end was cut by 5 bases, the J end by 0 bases, with 17 bases between.